A selection of T cell receptor beta chains follows, all from one sample in a study of Graves' ophthalmopathy and Graves' hyperthyroidism. TCRdb independently ran MiXCR on the multiplex PCR reads; one entry per CDR3 protein. Altogether 360,000 or so distinct CDR3 sequences are present, around 20% being singletons, with the ten largest covering 1.5% to 2%. Sequencing used peripheral blood. Receptors were obtained from a woman aged 18-29 years with Graves' ophthalmopathy. Each CDR3 is given with its conserved first and last residue. The order of the fields is V gene, clone size, J gene, D gene, CDR3 DNA, CDR3 protein. The D gene is left open where the match is weak. A row's size may be missing; if present it is once, few, many or a size class.

v_gene: TRBV7-9; abundance: many; j_gene: TRBJ2-2; d_gene: TRBD1; CDR3nt: TGTGCCAGCGGCGGCAGGGGGCTGTTCGGGGAGCTGTTTTTT; CDR3aa: CASGGRGLFGELFF
v_gene: TRBV11-2; abundance: many; j_gene: TRBJ1-6; d_gene: .; CDR3nt: TGTGCCAGCAGCTTAGAATTGTCGACAGCCTCTAATTCACCCCTCCACTTT; CDR3aa: CASSLELSTASNSPLHF
v_gene: TRBV30; abundance: many; j_gene: TRBJ1-6; d_gene: .; CDR3nt: TGTGCCTGGAGGCCGAGATCAAATTCACCCCTCCACTTT; CDR3aa: CAWRPRSNSPLHF
v_gene: TRBV14; abundance: many; j_gene: TRBJ1-1; d_gene: .; CDR3nt: TGTGCCAGCAGCCGAGGGCCCCGCGCTGAAGCTTTCTTT; CDR3aa: CASSRGPRAEAFF
v_gene: TRBV7-2; abundance: many; j_gene: TRBJ1-1; d_gene: .; CDR3nt: TGTGCCAGCAGCCTGGGGGCGGTGAACACTGAAGCTTTCTTT; CDR3aa: CASSLGAVNTEAFF
v_gene: TRBV19; abundance: many; j_gene: TRBJ1-1; d_gene: TRBD1; CDR3nt: TGTGCCAGTAGTCGCGGACAGGGGGCAATTGGCACTGAAGCTTTCTTT; CDR3aa: CASSRGQGAIGTEAFF
v_gene: TRBV27; abundance: many; j_gene: TRBJ2-7; d_gene: .; CDR3nt: TGTGCCAGCAGTTTCTCGCGGACGGTCTCCTACGAGCAGTACTTC; CDR3aa: CASSFSRTVSYEQYF
v_gene: TRBV11-2; abundance: many; j_gene: TRBJ2-7; d_gene: TRBD2; CDR3nt: TGTGCCAGCAGCTTATATCGGGGAGCGGGAGGTCAAGAGCAGTACTTC; CDR3aa: CASSLYRGAGGQEQYF
v_gene: TRBV6-1; abundance: .; j_gene: TRBJ2-7; d_gene: TRBD1; CDR3nt: TGTGCCAGCAGTGGGGACAGGGCCCCAACCTACGAGCAGTACTTC; CDR3aa: CASSGDRAPTYEQYF
v_gene: TRBV27; abundance: many; j_gene: TRBJ2-7; d_gene: .; CDR3nt: TGTGCCAGCAGTTTCCGTTTCCTCTACGAGCAGTACTTC; CDR3aa: CASSFRFLYEQYF
v_gene: TRBV6-5; abundance: many; j_gene: TRBJ2-7; d_gene: .; CDR3nt: TGTGCCAGCAGCCAGGACTCGCCGTACGAGCAGTACTTC; CDR3aa: CASSQDSPYEQYF
v_gene: TRBV7-9; abundance: .; j_gene: TRBJ2-7; d_gene: .; CDR3nt: TGTGCCAGCAGCTTGGATAACAGGGCCTACGAGCAGTACTTC; CDR3aa: CASSLDNRAYEQYF
v_gene: TRBV2; abundance: many; j_gene: TRBJ1-1; d_gene: TRBD1; CDR3nt: TGTGCCAGCAACTTAAAGACAGGGACTGAAGCTTTCTTT; CDR3aa: CASNLKTGTEAFF
v_gene: TRBV28; abundance: .; j_gene: TRBJ1-2; d_gene: .; CDR3nt: TGTGCCAGCGCCCCGGGGGTGGACTATGGCTACACCTTC; CDR3aa: CASAPGVDYGYTF
v_gene: TRBV10-2; abundance: many; j_gene: TRBJ1-6; d_gene: .; CDR3nt: TGCGCCAGCAGTGAGAACCTAGGGTCATTGAACTCACCCCTCCACTTT; CDR3aa: CASSENLGSLNSPLHF
v_gene: TRBV12-3/TRBV12-4; abundance: .; j_gene: TRBJ1-2; d_gene: .; CDR3nt: TGTGCCAGCAGTCAACAGGGAAGTGACTATGGCTACACCTTC; CDR3aa: CASSQQGSDYGYTF
v_gene: TRBV6-2/TRBV6-3; abundance: .; j_gene: TRBJ1-5; d_gene: TRBD1; CDR3nt: TGTGCCAGCAGTTACTTCGGGACAGCTCTATCTAACCCCCAGCATTTT; CDR3aa: CASSYFGTALSNPQHF
v_gene: TRBV5-1; abundance: many; j_gene: TRBJ1-1; d_gene: .; CDR3nt: TGTGCCAGCAGCTTAGTCCTGAACACTGAAGCTTTCTTT; CDR3aa: CASSLVLNTEAFF
v_gene: TRBV11-2; abundance: few; j_gene: TRBJ2-2; d_gene: TRBD2; CDR3nt: TGTGCCAGCAGCCGAACTAGCGGGGGTCTAGCGAACACCGGGGAGCTGTTTTTT; CDR3aa: CASSRTSGGLANTGELFF
v_gene: TRBV4-2; abundance: many; j_gene: TRBJ2-7; d_gene: .; CDR3nt: TGTGCCAGCAGCCAAGAGGGCTCGTCCTACGAGCAGTACTTC; CDR3aa: CASSQEGSSYEQYF
v_gene: TRBV12-3/TRBV12-4; abundance: .; j_gene: TRBJ2-5; d_gene: .; CDR3nt: TGTGCCAGCAGTTTAGCGCGAGGGGGGGTCCAAGAGACCCAGTACTTC; CDR3aa: CASSLARGGVQETQYF
v_gene: TRBV27; abundance: many; j_gene: TRBJ2-7; d_gene: TRBD2; CDR3nt: TGTGCCAGCAGTGGGGGGACTAGCGAACCCTACGAGCAGTACTTC; CDR3aa: CASSGGTSEPYEQYF